What follows are 3 T cell receptor beta chains derived from one specimen sequenced in a study of cytomegalovirus exposure and HLA in healthy donors. PCR was performed using 60 Vbeta and 13 Jbeta primers. Generated by immunoSEQ multiplex PCR, the TCRdb table keeps only in-frame clones and is missing some. Found here are about 150,000 clones, over 60% of them singletons; the top ten hold around 3%. The sequencing sample was made of PBMCs. Receptor source: a woman under 40 in good health and CMV-seropositive.

V and J are TRBV6-6 and TRBJ1-5; no definite D call. Germline-derived CDR1 and CDR2 are MNHNY and SVGAGI (reference sequence). This CDR3 has 12 residues. V was clipped by 6 bases and J by 0 bases, with 3 bases between them. CDR3 nucleotide sequence: TGTGCCAGCAGCAATAGCAATCAGCCCCAGCATTTT. This encodes CASSNSNQPQHF.

The chain links TRBV30 to TRBJ1-2; D might be TRBD1 (5 bases). CDR1 is GTSNPN, CDR2 SVGIG, per germline (reference sequence). V lost 3 bases to trimming and J lost 3 bases, with 11 bases between them. There are 13 residues in the CDR3. The DNA of the CDR3 is TGTGCCTGGAGACAGGCCAGGGACTATGGCTACACCTTC. It is translated as CAWRQARDYGYTF.

This clone was observed once. The chain uses TRBV11-3 and TRBJ2-7; TRBD1 matches 7 bases. From germline, CDR1 is SGHNT and CDR2 YENEEA. Trimming cost V 3 bases and J 10 bases; bases outside gene matches: 15. The CDR3 covers 15 residues. The CDR3 bases are TGTGCCAGCAGCTTTAGGCCGGGACAGAAATTTGGACAGTACTTC. This gives the protein CASSFRPGQKFGQYF.